This is a list of T cell receptor beta chains from one sample in a study of cytotoxic CD8 clonotypes in ibrutinib-treated CLL. Assay used: immunoSEQ multiplex PCR; TCRdb lists only in-frame clones, some missing. The profile shows approximately 23,000 clones, around 74% of them singletons. Source: PBMCs, taken before ibrutinib treatment. These TCRs come from a human donor with chronic lymphocytic leukemia. Both conserved end residues are trimmed from each CDR3.

ASSISRAGAGEQF,TRBJ2-1,TRBV19
ASSSRQLNTEAF,TRBJ1-1,TRBV6-5
ASSLGQGLVNYGYT,TRBJ1-2,TRBV5-5
ASSPQGGGFYEQY,TRBJ2-7,TRBV7-3
ASSDTGYGYT,TRBJ1-2,TRBV10-1
ASSVPGALYGYT,TRBJ1-2,TRBV28
ASRTGGAIYEQY,TRBJ2-7,TRBV28
ASSQILDRVGVYEQY,TRBJ2-7,TRBV4-1
ATSGGYNEQF,TRBJ2-1,TRBV10-3
ASSFQTSSYNSPLH,TRBJ1-6,TRBV4-1
ASSFAHRSQETQY,TRBJ2-5,TRBV28
ASTGGNTGYGYT,TRBJ1-2,TRBV6-1
AWSLRPNTEAF,TRBJ1-1,TRBV30
ASRDSTGAGGTEAF,TRBJ1-1,TRBV7-9
ASRTTGYHQPQH,TRBJ1-5,TRBV28
ASWTSGIRNEQY,TRBJ2-7,TRBV6-5
AWSPGTGENEKLF,TRBJ1-4,TRBV30
ASSFRDQKEQY,TRBJ2-7,TRBV7-3
ASTPAGRNYGYT,TRBJ1-2,TRBV27
ASSLLTGQETQY,TRBJ2-5,TRBV5-1
ASNTKGRSNQPQH,TRBJ1-5,TRBV19
ASSLVGTAKETQY,TRBJ2-5,TRBV7-8
ASSIDRPLSNQPQH,TRBJ1-5,TRBV19
ASSLTSGSFYEQF,TRBJ2-1,TRBV4-1
ASSPQIAGEYETQY,TRBJ2-5,TRBV18
ASSLAVRGHQETQY,TRBJ2-5,TRBV5-5
ASSLAPGLGTEAF,TRBJ1-1,TRBV7-2
ASSEASGGRDEQF,TRBJ2-1,TRBV6-1
ASSERGYTDTQY,TRBJ2-3,TRBV6-1
ASSLSASPNYEQY,TRBJ2-7,TRBV5-1
ASGGGVYEQY,TRBJ2-7,TRBV9
ASSPHRGDFEKLF,TRBJ1-4,TRBV6-1
ASSLAGGSSYEQY,TRBJ2-7,TRBV27
ARSLLRLGGGITDTQY,TRBJ2-3,TRBV5-3
ASSWRSAGQETQY,TRBJ2-5,TRBV27
ASSAEGTSGRDTQY,TRBJ2-3,TRBV5-1
AWGRWDRGDGYT,TRBJ1-2,TRBV30
ASSLRDTNYGYT,TRBJ1-2,TRBV27
ASSEIGSSLQY,TRBJ2-7,TRBV2
ASSAQGHNSPLH,TRBJ1-6,TRBV6-1
ASSHQCRLSKENYGYT,TRBJ1-2,TRBV23-1
ASSPNRGPYEQY,TRBJ2-7,TRBV5-1
ASSAQGATQY,TRBJ2-5,TRBV10-2
ASRPPGTGYSEAF,TRBJ1-1,TRBV9
ASSESGVNGYT,TRBJ1-2,TRBV28
ASSQDPGTANYGYT,TRBJ1-2,TRBV4-1
ASSLGTENIQY,TRBJ2-4,TRBV5-1
ASSPFGGSYNEQF,TRBJ2-1,TRBV18
ASSRDNGETQY,TRBJ2-5,TRBV7-2
ASTGGLRTGGQPQH,TRBJ1-5,TRBV2